These 25 T cell receptor beta chains were sequenced from one sample in a study of beta chain features in type 1 diabetes. Of the isolated RNA, all was reverse transcribed, and so the sequenced material was expressed TCRB transcripts. Produced via immunoSEQ multiplex PCR; TCRdb's table is partial and in-frame only. In the table there are almost 350,000 clones, around 8% of which are singletons. The source material was central memory CD4+ T cells from blood. These receptors were obtained from a woman aged 18-29 years in good health.

This clone was seen ten or more times. The chain links TRBV19 to TRBJ2-4; unclear D gene. The germline V gene encodes CDR1 LNHDA and CDR2 SQIVND (reference sequence). The V gene lost 7 bases and the J gene lost 1 base, with 14 bases spanning the gap. The CDR3 runs to 15 residues. The CDR3 sequence is CASTVGSGAKNIQYF. The CDR3 DNA reads TGTGCCAGTACGGTCGGCTCTGGGGCCAAAAACATTCAGTACTTC. Variable domain in full (rest from reference TRBV19 and TRBJ2-4): DGGITQSPKYLFRKEGQNVTLSCEQNLNHDAMYWYRQDPGQGLRLIYYSQIVNDFQKGDIAEGYSVSREKKESFPLTVTSAQKNPTAFYLCASTVGSGAKNIQYFGAGTRLSVL.

DNA of the CDR3: TGTGCCAGCAGTTTATCGTCGGGCGACGAGCAGTACTTC. Encoded protein: CASSLSSGDEQYF. This rearrangement joins TRBV27 to TRBJ2-7; D is unclear. Per germline, CDR1 MNHEY and CDR2 SMNVEV (reference sequence). Trimming shortened V by 0 bases and J by 5 bases, and 8 bases separated the two germline ends. The CDR3 totals 13 residues.

This clone was seen at least ten times. The chain joins TRBV5-5 to TRBJ1-2; D gene unclear. The germline CDR1 and CDR2 sequences are SGHKS and YYEKEE (reference sequence). The length of the CDR3 is 15 residues. Trimming stripped 0 bases from V and 11 bases from J, with 20 bases between. The DNA for the CDR3 is TGTGCCAGCAGCTTGGCACCCCAGGCAGGCGGCGGGTACACCTTC. This codes for CASSLAPQAGGGYTF.

On this clone: Other DNA sequences in the sample encode the same CDR3. CDR3 amino acids: CASSPRTGTYEQYF. The DNA of the CDR3 is TGTGCCAGCAGCCCCCGGACGGGAACCTACGAGCAGTACTTC. The chain joins TRBV11-2 to TRBJ2-7; D may be TRBD2 (5 bases). Germline V lookup: CDR1 SGHAT, CDR2 FQNNGV. V lost 5 bases to trimming and J lost 2 bases, with 13 bases between them. This CDR3 spans 14 amino acids.

The J gene is TRBJ2-3, the V gene TRBV11-2; D unclear. V dropped 5 bases and J dropped 6 bases, with 15 bases sitting between them. The CDR3 is 14 residues long. Germline V gene sequence: CDR1 SGHAT, CDR2 FQNNGV. CDR3 loop: CASSPRVGRDTQYF. The CDR3 bases are TGTGCCAGCAGCCCCCGGGTAGGGCGGGATACGCAGTATTTT.

Concerning this clone: Distinct nucleotide sequences in the sample also encode this CDR3. The chain is built from TRBV7-2 and TRBJ2-7, with D possibly matching TRBD2 (5 bases). CDR3 size: 14 residues. V lost 1 base and J 5 bases, leaving 12 bases between the germline ends. The germline CDR1 and CDR2 sequences are SGHTA and FQGNSA. CDR3 nucleotide sequence: TGTGCCAGCAGCTTAGTAAGGGTCGGGGACGAGCAGTACTTC. Encoded protein: CASSLVRVGDEQYF. Combining the CDR3 with reference TRBV7-2 and TRBJ2-7 gives the whole variable domain GAGVSQSPSNKVTEKGKDVELRCDPISGHTALYWYRQSLGQGLEFLIYFQGNSAPDKSGLPSDRFSAERTGGSVSTLTIQRTQQEDSAVYLCASSLVRVGDEQYFGPGTRLTVT.

In this sample, this clone turned up a few times. In DNA, the CDR3 is TGTGCCAGCAGTTTAAGTCTAGCGGGAGTGCGAGAGCAGTACTTC. Translated: CASSLSLAGVREQYF. The V call is TRBV27, the J call TRBJ2-7, with 10 bases lining up with TRBD2. The junction had 8 bases not matched to a gene; V was cut back by 2 bases and J by 7 bases. Germline V gene data show CDR1 as MNHEY and CDR2 as SMNVEV (reference sequence). The CDR3 loop spans 15 amino acids.

V usage is TRBV7-9 and J usage is TRBJ2-4; D possibly corresponds to TRBD2 (6 bases). The CDR3 loop spans 14 amino acids. Germline-derived CDR1 and CDR2 are SEHNR and FQNEAQ (reference sequence). V was trimmed by 1 base and J by 3 bases, leaving 7 bases between them. DNA of the CDR3: TGTGCCAGCAGCTTAGGCGGGGACAAAAACATTCAGTACTTC. Protein: CASSLGGDKNIQYF.

This clone was observed a handful of times. CDR3 coding DNA: TGTGCCAGCAGCCCCGGGACTAGGACCTACGAGCAGTACTTC. Translated: CASSPGTRTYEQYF. The chain joins TRBV9 to TRBJ2-7; 8 positions agree with TRBD2. The CDR3 sequence is 14 residues long. Germline values: CDR1 SGDLS, CDR2 YYNGEE. The J segment lost 2 bases and the V segment lost 4 bases, leaving 5 bases of the junction unmatched.

This clone was detected a few times. This chain connects TRBV7-3 to TRBJ2-1; the match to TRBD2 covers 14 bases. Germline trimming cut 4 bases from V and 13 bases from J; bases unmatched to any gene: 12. Germline V lookup: CDR1 SGHTA, CDR2 FQGTGA. The CDR3 is 16 amino acids. CDR3 region: CASSSSIGLAGGEQFF. The CDR3 nucleotides read TGTGCCAGCAGCTCGTCCATAGGACTAGCGGGAGGTGAACAGTTCTTC.

V usage is TRBV29-1 and J usage is TRBJ2-1; TRBD2 matches 8 bases. Germline V CDR1 and CDR2: SQVTM, ANQGSEA. The length of the CDR3 is 15 residues. The ends lost 6 bases at V and 8 bases at J; junction bases unmatched: 15. In DNA form, the CDR3 reads TGCAGCGTACGCCCGGCGAGCGGGAGAGTCGATGAGCAGTTCTTC. Protein product: CSVRPASGRVDEQFF.

The V gene is TRBV29-1, the J gene TRBJ2-7; 11 nucleotides align to TRBD1. CDR1 and CDR2 (germline): SQVTM, ANQGSEA. The trim removed 7 bases at V and 6 bases at J, leaving 11 bases unmatched. The CDR3 extends over 14 amino acids. In DNA form, the CDR3 reads TGCAGCGCCCGCATGGGACAGGGGGTCGGCGAGCAGTACTTC. It translates to CSARMGQGVGEQYF.

This clone has a count of ten or more. The CDR3 coding sequence is TGCAGCGTCTCACGAGGGGGTACAGAGACCCAGTACTTC. It encodes CSVSRGGTETQYF. This chain uses TRBV29-1 with TRBJ2-5, with D perhaps matching TRBD1 (6 bases). Germline V lookup: CDR1 SQVTM, CDR2 ANQGSEA. V lost 6 bases, J lost 4 bases, and 15 bases lay in between. This CDR3 has 13 residues.

This clone was seen a few times. CDR3 DNA: TGCAGCGTTGCAGTAGTACCAAATGAAAAACTGTTTTTT. This gives the protein CSVAVVPNEKLFF. The gene calls are TRBV29-1 and TRBJ1-4, with D hard to call. From germline, CDR1 is SQVTM and CDR2 ANQGSEA. The V and J ends lost 4 bases and 5 bases respectively, with 11 bases between them. CDR3 length: 13 amino acids.

The chain uses TRBV6-5 and TRBJ2-7; 9 bases are a match to TRBD2. This CDR3 region has 15 residues. CDR1 is MNHEY, CDR2 SVGAGI, per germline. V shed 0 bases and J 5 bases; nucleotides not matched to a gene: 5. In DNA, the CDR3 is TGTGCCAGCAGTTACTCTAGCGGGAGTTCCCACGAGCAGTACTTC. Translated, it gives CASSYSSGSSHEQYF.

This clone was counted between two and nine times. Other nucleotide sequences in the sample specify the same CDR3. The rearrangement joins TRBV27 to TRBJ2-3; D ambiguous. CDR3 length equals 11 residues. CDR1 and CDR2 (germline): MNHEY, SMNVEV (reference sequence). V dropped 3 bases and J dropped 6 bases, with 4 bases sitting between them. In DNA form, the CDR3 reads TGTGCCAGCAGTTTCTTGGATACGCAGTATTTT. Protein: CASSFLDTQYF.

This clone has ten or more counts. The V gene is TRBV2, the J gene TRBJ1-3; D perhaps matches TRBD1 (5 bases). This CDR3 spans 15 amino acids. The germline V and J ends were trimmed by 7 bases and 0 bases, with 13 bases remaining between them. CDR1 and CDR2 (germline): SNHLY, FYNNEI. The CDR3 sequence: CASTWDHSSGNTIYF. In DNA, the CDR3 is TGTGCCAGCACCTGGGACCACAGCTCTGGAAACACCATATATTTT.

This clone came up a few times. V gene TRBV7-9 combines with J gene TRBJ2-5; the match to TRBD2 covers 8 bases. The CDR3 is made up of 16 amino acids. Per germline, CDR1 SEHNR and CDR2 FQNEAQ (reference sequence). V lost 1 base to trimming and J lost 5 bases; unmatched junction nucleotides: 9. The CDR3 is CASSLVWGAGVETQYF. The CDR3 nucleotides read TGTGCCAGCAGCTTAGTATGGGGAGCGGGAGTGGAGACCCAGTACTTC.

This clone has more than one count but fewer than ten. V gene TRBV5-4 combines with J gene TRBJ2-1, with 11 positions matching TRBD2. Germline V gene lookup returns CDR1 SGHNT and CDR2 YYREEE (reference sequence). Losses at the gene ends were 3 bases for V and 6 bases for J; bases not matched to a gene: 11. The CDR3 length is 17 residues. The CDR3 coding sequence is TGTGCCAGCAGCTCTACCTTGGGACTAGCGGAGGGCAATGAGCAGTTCTTC. This encodes CASSSTLGLAEGNEQFF. The variable domain in full, with the rest retrieved from reference TRBV5-4 and TRBJ2-1, is ETGVTQSPTHLIKTRGQQVTLRCSSQSGHNTVSWYQQALGQGPQFIFQYYREEENGRGNFPPRFSGLQFPNYSSELNVNALELDDSALYLCASSSTLGLAEGNEQFFGPGTRLTVL.

The V gene is TRBV7-6, the J gene TRBJ1-1, with 9 bases matching TRBD1. The CDR3 has 15 amino acids. Germline V gene lookup returns CDR1 SGHVS and CDR2 FNYEAQ. J was trimmed by 4 bases and V by 5 bases; bases with no gene match: 8. Here the CDR3 DNA reads TGTGCCAGCAGCCGTGATACAGGGGGCGGCACTGAAGCTTTCTTT. This sequence encodes CASSRDTGGGTEAFF.

This clone was counted only a few times. This chain uses TRBV28 with TRBJ2-7; 8 bases line up with TRBD2. Germline values: CDR1 MDHEN, CDR2 SYDVKM. After removal of 4 bases from V and 6 bases from J, the junction contained 8 bases not matched to a gene. There are 14 residues in the CDR3. The CDR3 nucleotides are TGTGCCAGCAGTTCCGGCGGGAGGCGGGCCGAGCAGTACTTC. This translates into CASSSGGRRAEQYF. Based on the CDR3 plus reference TRBV28 and TRBJ2-7, the full variable domain is DVKVTQSSRYLVKRTGEKVFLECVQDMDHENMFWYRQDPGLGLRLIYFSYDVKMKEKGDIPEGYSVSREKKERFSLILESASTNQTSMYLCASSSGGRRAEQYFGPGTRLTVT.

The sample holds a few counts of this clone. The chain links TRBV28 to TRBJ2-5; D uncertain. The CDR3 totals 10 residues. Germline CDR1 is MDHEN and CDR2 is SYDVKM. V was cut by 2 bases and J by 5 bases, with 0 bases left in between. CDR3 in amino acids: CASSLETQYF. DNA of the CDR3: TGTGCCAGCAGTTTAGAGACCCAGTACTTC.

The V gene is TRBV9, the J gene TRBJ2-7, with TRBD1 as a possible D gene (6 bases). The CDR3 covers 14 residues. From germline, CDR1 is SGDLS and CDR2 YYNGEE. Between the trimmed V and J ends, which lost 4 bases and 5 bases, there was a span of 16 bases. The CDR3 region is CASSLDSSSHEQYF. In DNA, the CDR3 is TGTGCCAGCAGCTTGGACAGTTCTTCTCACGAGCAGTACTTC.

The sample holds a few counts of this clone. An end of the junction does not agree with germline; a read error may underlie this. The chain joins TRBV10-3 to TRBJ2-1; D possibly corresponds to TRBD1 (7 bases). Germline CDR1 is ENHRY and CDR2 is SYGVKD. This CDR3 has 12 amino acids. The CDR3, as DNA: TGTGCCAGCCAGGGGGGTGACAGGGTTTCTCTCTTC. Its translation: CASQGGDRVSLF.

This clone has only a few counts. J is TRBJ2-7 and V is TRBV6-6; D call uncertain. The CDR3 covers 14 residues. Trimming left V 6 bases short and J 4 bases short, with 16 bases between. Germline V gene sequence: CDR1 MNHNY, CDR2 SVGAGI (reference sequence). CDR3 nucleotide sequence: TGTGCCAGCAGCGTGACTCTCAGCAGTTACGAGCAGTACTTC. It specifies CASSVTLSSYEQYF.